These 25 T cell receptor beta chains share one sample of origin, sequenced in a study of blood T cells in healthy people across ages. Alongside a J-beta primer mix, a sample-barcoded 5' primer served in a second PCR lasting about 7 to 11 cycles. TCRdb fed the 5' RACE reads into MiXCR, producing one record per CDR3 protein. This table holds about 640,000 distinct CDR3 sequences, 25% to 35% found once. Sequencing used blood. The source is a woman of 80 years or more in good health.

The V call is TRBV27, the J call TRBJ1-6; D remains unclear. V was shortened by 5 bases and J by 3 bases, with 11 bases between the two germline ends. CDR1 and CDR2 from the germline V gene are MNHEY and SMNVEV (reference sequence). There are 15 residues in the CDR3. The CDR3 reads CASSPRILYNSPLHF. CDR3 nucleotide sequence: TGTGCCAGCAGTCCCCGGATTCTCTATAATTCACCCCTCCACTTT.

The chain employs TRBV7-6 and TRBJ2-3; the match to TRBD2 covers 13 bases. Germline V gene sequence: CDR1 SGHVS, CDR2 FNYEAQ. The CDR3 is made up of 18 amino acids. V lost 0 bases to trimming and J lost 0 bases; unmatched junction nucleotides: 3. The CDR3 is CASSLAPTSGRSTDTQYF. CDR3 sequence (DNA): TGTGCCAGCAGCTTAGCGCCGACTAGCGGGAGGAGCACAGATACGCAGTATTTT.

This clonotype was detected many times. The chain carries TRBV29-1 and TRBJ2-3; tentative D call: TRBD2 (6 bases). The germline V and J ends were trimmed by 0 bases and 2 bases, with 15 bases remaining between them. Germline CDR1 and CDR2: SQVTM and ANQGSEA. CDR3 length: 16 residues. The CDR3 is CSVEDGRRGHTDTQYF. The CDR3 nucleotides are TGCAGCGTTGAAGATGGTAGGAGGGGTCACACAGATACGCAGTATTTT.

This clonotype has at least ten counts. In nucleotides, the CDR3 is TGCGCCAGCAGCGTGCCGTCTGAAGAGCAGTACTTC. Protein: CASSVPSEEQYF. The chain joins TRBV5-1 to TRBJ2-7; D ambiguous. The germline V and J ends were trimmed by 4 bases and 7 bases, with 12 bases remaining between them. From germline, CDR1 is SGHRS and CDR2 YFSETQ. The CDR3 sequence is 12 residues long.

This clonotype was seen a single time. Just one base apart from a much larger clone, this may be a read error. The CDR3 loop reads CASSGVSFSYNEQFF. The CDR3 bases are TGTGCCAGCAGTGGAGTTAGTTTCTCCTACAATGAGCAGTTCTTC. The genes are TRBV6-1 and TRBJ2-1; D is uncertain. The CDR3 extends over 15 amino acids. Trimming took 4 bases from V and 0 from J, leaving 10 bases between them. Germline values: CDR1 MNHNS, CDR2 SASEGT.

A few counts support this clonotype. V usage is TRBV28 and J usage is TRBJ2-1, with TRBD2 as a possible D gene (7 bases). The ends were cut back, 4 bases at V and 2 bases at J, with 9 bases in the middle. The germline CDR1 and CDR2 sequences are MDHEN and SYDVKM. This CDR3 is 14 amino acids long. Written as DNA, the CDR3 is TGTGCCAGCAGTTGGGGGGGCCCCTACAATGAGCAGTTCTTC. Encoded protein: CASSWGGPYNEQFF.

The table lists this clonotype with many counts. CDR3 nucleotide sequence: TGTGCCAGCAGCCGGGACGGAAAATCCTGGGTCATAGGAGAGACCCAGTACTTC. Its protein is CASSRDGKSWVIGETQYF. The chain employs TRBV7-9 and TRBJ2-5; D could derive from TRBD1 or TRBD2 (5 bases each). This CDR3 contains 18 residues. V lost 5 bases, J lost 4 bases, and 26 bases lay in between. Germline V gives CDR1 SEHNR, CDR2 FQNEAQ (reference sequence).

The rearrangement uses TRBV29-1 and TRBJ1-1, with D maybe TRBD1 (6 bases). The CDR3 runs to 15 residues. Germline V CDR1 and CDR2: SQVTM, ANQGSEA. Trimming removed 0 bases at V and 8 bases at J, with 19 bases between. The CDR3 sequence is CSVEESPTGALEAFF. The CDR3 DNA reads TGCAGCGTTGAAGAGTCACCGACGGGGGCCCTGGAAGCTTTCTTT.

This clonotype was observed at least ten times. The genes are TRBV5-6 and TRBJ2-3; no clear D. CDR1 and CDR2 (germline): SGHDT, YYEEEE. The V end lost 4 bases, the J end lost 11 bases, and 14 bases lay between the germline ends. CDR3 length: 12 residues. The CDR3 bases are TGTGCCAGCAGCATGACCCGTGTGGGGCAGTATTTT. It translates to CASSMTRVGQYF.

V gene TRBV20-1 combines with J gene TRBJ1-4; D unclear. V lost 3 bases to trimming and J lost 5 bases, with 13 bases between them. The CDR3 runs to 14 residues. Germline CDR1 reads DFQATT; CDR2 reads SNEGSKA (reference sequence). DNA of the CDR3: TGCAGTGCTAGCCTCCCATTAGGGAATGAAAAACTGTTTTTT. Its protein product is CSASLPLGNEKLFF.

The sample holds many counts of this clonotype. The chain recombines TRBV20-1 with TRBJ1-2, with D tentatively TRBD1 (5 bases). Germline V CDR1 and CDR2: DFQATT, SNEGSKA (reference sequence). Trimming pared 6 bases from V and 0 bases from J, leaving 17 bases between. This CDR3 contains 15 residues. In DNA form, the CDR3 reads TGCAGTGCGCCACCCCGGACAAACACTAACTATGGCTACACCTTC. It translates to CSAPPRTNTNYGYTF.

Comments on this clonotype: This may be a read error: a much more frequent sequence differs by one nucleotide. This rearrangement joins TRBV10-3 to TRBJ1-4; D uncertain. The V end lost 6 bases, the J end lost 10 bases, and 15 bases lay between the germline ends. CDR1 is ENHRY and CDR2 is SYGVKD in the germline V gene. The CDR3 is 13 residues long. The DNA for the CDR3 is TGTGCCATCAGGGAAGGACCGGGCCGAAAACTGTTTTTT. Translated: CAIREGPGRKLFF.

This clonotype was observed at least ten times. V is TRBV4-1 and J is TRBJ2-1; 8 bases fit TRBD1. V shed 4 bases and J 6 bases; nucleotides not matched to a gene: 8. The V gene's germline CDR1 is MGHRA and CDR2 YSYEKL. The CDR3 is 15 residues long. CDR3 protein: CASSRPGTGGNEQFF. The CDR3, as DNA: TGCGCCAGCAGCCGACCCGGGACAGGCGGCAATGAGCAGTTCTTC.

The J gene is TRBJ1-6, the V gene TRBV9; D not certain. The CDR3 spans 17 residues. Per the germline V gene, CDR1 is SGDLS and CDR2 is YYNGEE. V was clipped by 0 bases and J by 7 bases, with 17 bases between them. The CDR3 reads CASSVAFGSAGNSPLHF. The CDR3 coding sequence is TGTGCCAGCAGCGTAGCTTTTGGGTCAGCGGGAAATTCACCCCTCCACTTT.

Ten or more counts support this clonotype. This chain joins TRBV30 and TRBJ2-7; D tentatively reads TRBD1 or TRBD2 (5 bases each). V lost 5 bases to trimming and J lost 2 bases, with 19 bases between them. The CDR3 runs 15 residues. CDR1 and CDR2 (germline): GTSNPN, SVGIG (reference sequence). As DNA, the CDR3 is TGTGCCTGGGGAGGATGGGGGAAGGGCGCCTACGAGCAGTACTTC. Its protein is CAWGGWGKGAYEQYF.

The chain uses TRBV5-1 and TRBJ2-1; D not certain. Germline V gives CDR1 SGHRS, CDR2 YFSETQ. Trimming stripped 0 bases from V and 0 bases from J, with 25 bases between. CDR3 length: 21 amino acids. The DNA for the CDR3 is TGCGCCAGCAGCTTGGCTCAACATGTTGGAAGGTTGGGAAGCTCCTACAATGAGCAGTTCTTC. Amino acids: CASSLAQHVGRLGSSYNEQFF.

Points on this clonotype: A junction end diverges from the germline sequence, so it may reflect a read error. The chain couples TRBV6-6 to TRBJ2-6, with D perhaps TRBD1 or TRBD2 (5 bases each). The length of the CDR3 is 14 residues. Germline-derived CDR1 and CDR2 are MNHNY and SVGAGI (reference sequence). DNA for the CDR3: TGTGCCGGCGGGCAGAGATCTGGGGCCAACGTCCCGACTTTC. This encodes CAGGQRSGANVPTF.

The chain carries TRBV18 and TRBJ1-6; 8 positions agree with TRBD1. Germline lookup yields CDR1 KGHSH and CDR2 LQKENI. J was trimmed by 9 bases and V by 3 bases; bases with no gene match: 1. The CDR3 totals 13 residues. DNA of the CDR3: TGTGCCAGCTCACCGGGACAGGCTTCACCCCTCCACTTT. This translates into CASSPGQASPLHF.

This clonotype was observed many times. The chain is built from TRBV20-1 and TRBJ2-3; 9 bases are a match to TRBD2. The CDR3 is 14 residues long. Germline-derived CDR1 and CDR2 are DFQATT and SNEGSKA (reference sequence). The trim removed 1 base at V and 6 bases at J, leaving 5 bases unmatched. In DNA, the CDR3 is TGCAGTGCTAGAGTCGGTAGCGGGGGTGATACGCAGTATTTT. Its translation: CSARVGSGGDTQYF.

This clonotype was observed a handful of times. A read error may produce the germline difference seen at one junction end. V gene TRBV19 combines with J gene TRBJ2-3, with TRBD2 as a possible D gene (5 bases). Germline CDR1 is LNHDA and CDR2 is SQIVND (reference sequence). The CDR3 has 15 residues. The CDR3 DNA sequence: TGTGCCAGTAGTATGGCCCCTAGCCGGGCAGATATGCAGTATTTT. As protein: CASSMAPSRADMQYF.

This clonotype has just a few counts. This could be a read error, since a much larger clone is one nucleotide away. The genes are TRBV29-1 and TRBJ2-7; D perhaps matches TRBD2 (5 bases). Trimming left V 7 bases short and J 6 bases short, with 13 bases between. The V gene's germline CDR1 is SQVTM and CDR2 ANQGSEA. The CDR3 sequence is 11 residues long. CDR3 sequence reads: CSGYDRGEQYF. The CDR3 nucleotides read TGCAGCGGTTATGACCGGGGCGAGCAGTACTTC.

Many counts were recorded for this clonotype. The chain employs TRBV5-5 and TRBJ2-5; TRBD2 agrees at 8 bases. Germline loops: CDR1 SGHKS, CDR2 YYEKEE (reference sequence). V lost 4 bases to trimming and J lost 9 bases; unmatched junction nucleotides: 8. This CDR3 contains 13 residues. The CDR3 loop is CASSLTTGGAQYF. CDR3 DNA sequence: TGTGCCAGCAGCCTAACTACGGGAGGGGCCCAGTACTTC.

This clonotype was counted between two and nine times. With a much larger clone just one base away, this may be a read error. V and J are TRBV7-2 and TRBJ2-1; 7 bases agree with TRBD2. The DNA end favors TRBJ2-7, so the J call may be wrong. Germline CDR1 reads SGHTA; CDR2 reads FQGNSA. The CDR3 runs 15 residues. The CDR3 spells CASSLGSSGYNEQYF. The CDR3 DNA sequence: TGTGCCAGCAGCTTAGGCTCTAGCGGTTACAATGAGCAGTACTTC.

This clonotype was recorded at least ten times. This sequence joins TRBV20-1 and TRBJ2-5; D might be TRBD1 or TRBD2, each matching 7 bases. The CDR3 runs 14 residues. The germline V and J ends were trimmed by 4 bases and 11 bases, with 23 bases remaining between them. Germline V gene data show CDR1 as DFQATT and CDR2 as SNEGSKA (reference sequence). CDR3 DNA sequence: TGCAGTGCTAAAGCCGGGACAGAACTAGCGCAGCAGTACTTC. Protein: CSAKAGTELAQQYF.

This clonotype was recorded at least ten times. The chain uses TRBV5-4 and TRBJ2-6; D unclear. This CDR3 comprises 15 residues. In germline, CDR1 is SGHNT, CDR2 YYREEE (reference sequence). V was pared by 4 bases and J by 5 bases, with 13 bases between. DNA for the CDR3: TGTGCCAGCAGCCCGCCCTCCGTGAGGGCCAACGTCCTGACTTTC. This sequence encodes CASSPPSVRANVLTF.